Below are 8 T cell receptor beta chains sequenced from a single sample in a study of blood T cells in healthy people across ages. The authors ran a second PCR of about 6 to 12 cycles using a sample-barcoded 5' primer and a J-beta primer mix. TCRdb called the 5' RACE reads again in MiXCR, with one record for every CDR3 protein. Seen here are about 1.6 million distinct CDR3 sequences, about 35% observed once, and the top ten hold approximately 11%. Specimen: blood. These receptor sequences come from a woman younger than 45 in good health.

Points on this clonotype: Just one base apart from a much larger clone, this may be a read error. The chain is built from TRBV29-1 and TRBJ2-4, with D tentatively TRBD2 (5 bases). The closer fit of TRBJ2-7 to the DNA end suggests the J call may be wrong. This CDR3 is built from 12 residues. Per the germline V gene, CDR1 is SQVTM and CDR2 is ANQGSEA. The CDR3 region has the DNA TGCAGCGTCACCGGGATAGACTACGAGCAGTACTTC. Translated, it gives CSVTGIDYEQYF.

This clonotype occurred a few times. This chain links TRBV20-1 with TRBJ2-2; 8 positions agree with TRBD1. The V gene end was trimmed by 6 bases and the J gene end by 1 base; junction bases not matched to a gene: 7. CDR3 size: 15 residues. From germline, CDR1 is DFQATT and CDR2 SNEGSKA (reference sequence). CDR3 DNA: TGCAGTGCCGAAAAGGGACAGGAGAACACCGGGGAGCTGTTTTTT. Its translation: CSAEKGQENTGELFF.

This clonotype has more than one count but fewer than ten. V gene TRBV5-6 combines with J gene TRBJ2-5, with D maybe TRBD2 (6 bases). The CDR3 runs 15 residues. V was clipped by 4 bases and J by 0 bases, with 13 bases between them. CDR1 and CDR2 from the germline V gene are SGHDT and YYEEEE. The CDR3 nucleotides are TGTGCCAGCAGCGCGGACTACCGGTACCAAGAGACCCAGTACTTC. This gives the protein CASSADYRYQETQYF.

The V call is TRBV29-1, the J call TRBJ2-3, with 9 bases lining up with TRBD1. The CDR3 extends over 14 amino acids. Germline lookup yields CDR1 SQVTM and CDR2 ANQGSEA. After removal of 3 bases from V and 3 bases from J, the junction contained 4 bases not matched to a gene. This CDR3 is CSVEETGGTDTQYF. CDR3 sequence (DNA): TGCAGCGTTGAGGAGACAGGGGGTACAGATACGCAGTATTTT.

The V and J genes are TRBV4-1 and TRBJ1-3; D not certain. The CDR3 is 16 amino acids. V was cut by 2 bases and J by 0 bases, with 11 bases left in between. Per the germline V gene, CDR1 is MGHRA and CDR2 is YSYEKL. This chain's CDR3 is CASSQTSWYSGNTIYF. CDR3 nucleotides: TGCGCCAGCAGCCAAACCTCGTGGTACTCTGGAAACACCATATATTTT.

In DNA, the CDR3 is TGTGCCTGGGCCGGACAGGTCAGATATGGCTACACCTTC. Amino acids: CAWAGQVRYGYTF. The genes are TRBV30 and TRBJ1-2; 7 bases align to TRBD1. The length of the CDR3 is 13 residues. Germline CDR1 reads GTSNPN; CDR2 reads SVGIG (reference sequence). V lost 5 bases to trimming and J lost 5 bases; unmatched junction nucleotides: 8.

The rearrangement joins TRBV4-1 to TRBJ1-5, with D maybe TRBD1 (5 bases). CDR1 and CDR2 from the germline V gene are MGHRA and YSYEKL. The V end was cut by 1 base, the J end by 0 bases, with 13 bases between. The CDR3 length is 17 residues. CDR3: CASSQGLQGYSNQPQHF. CDR3 in DNA: TGCGCCAGCAGCCAAGGACTCCAGGGTTATAGCAATCAGCCCCAGCATTTT.

The chain couples TRBV13 to TRBJ1-2; D gene ambiguous. Germline V CDR1 and CDR2: PRHDT, FYEKMQ (reference sequence). Trimming stripped 1 base from V and 3 bases from J, with 15 bases between. The CDR3 contains 16 residues. As DNA, the CDR3 is TGTGCCAGCAGCTTAGATCGTCCCTTACTCGACTATGGCTACACCTTC. It specifies CASSLDRPLLDYGYTF.